This is a list of T cell receptor beta chains from one sample in a study of T cells in Graves' hyperthyroidism and ophthalmopathy. A single record per CDR3 protein comes from TCRdb applying MiXCR to the multiplex PCR reads. The data contain about 400,000 distinct CDR3 sequences, approximately 15% of them singletons. Sequenced input: blood. Source of these receptors: a young woman with Graves' hyperthyroidism that later progressed to Graves' ophthalmopathy. The CDR3 runs from the conserved cysteine through the conserved F or W. Clone size is shown for a subset of rows, as once, few, many or a class of expanded clone.

clone size: many; V gene: TRBV7-8; CDR3 protein: CASSVGGRTSTDTQYF
clone size: many; V gene: TRBV7-2; CDR3 protein: CASSLGRQGANYGYTF
clone size: .; V gene: TRBV11-1; CDR3 protein: CASSLDLGGLDEQYF
clone size: many; V gene: TRBV20-1; CDR3 protein: CSARAGTDYTEAFF
clone size: .; V gene: TRBV19; CDR3 protein: CASSPSPGQGTSPLHF
clone size: many; V gene: TRBV10-3; CDR3 protein: CAISESKAGGAHTLGAFF
clone size: many; V gene: TRBV30; CDR3 protein: CAWSTGVDQPQHF
clone size: many; V gene: TRBV7-9; CDR3 protein: CASSLANEVQLYGYTF
clone size: .; V gene: TRBV6-6; CDR3 protein: CASSYPRLDGLLYEQYF
clone size: .; V gene: TRBV6-1; CDR3 protein: CASSEGIGDSPLHF
clone size: .; V gene: TRBV5-6; CDR3 protein: CASSASGAGELFF
clone size: .; V gene: TRBV29-1; CDR3 protein: CSVGSTSGYNEQFF
clone size: few; V gene: TRBV7-2; CDR3 protein: CASSLRRPGTGINEQYF
clone size: few; V gene: TRBV20-1; CDR3 protein: CSATDSPSGELFF
clone size: few; V gene: TRBV5-1; CDR3 protein: CASSLSVSSYEQYF
clone size: many; V gene: TRBV27; CDR3 protein: CASSFKGEGYEQYF
clone size: .; V gene: TRBV7-3; CDR3 protein: CASSLHGEAGELFF
clone size: few; V gene: TRBV20-1; CDR3 protein: CSAPLRTSGDNEQFF
clone size: .; V gene: TRBV7-6; CDR3 protein: CASSLDPPRVGRIQETQYF
clone size: many; V gene: TRBV10-3; CDR3 protein: CANRARENTEAFF
clone size: .; V gene: TRBV20-1; CDR3 protein: CSARGDSINSPLHF
clone size: many; V gene: TRBV27; CDR3 protein: CASSLSTGGLFTDTQYF
clone size: many; V gene: TRBV20-1; CDR3 protein: CSARFLNSYEQYF
clone size: many; V gene: TRBV24-1; CDR3 protein: CATSDWGTGFEQFF
clone size: many; V gene: TRBV6-2/TRBV6-3; CDR3 protein: CASSTSESTDTQYF
clone size: once; V gene: TRBV10-1; CDR3 protein: CASSDNRLTEAFF
clone size: many; V gene: TRBV20-1; CDR3 protein: CSARDHLGTSYEQYF
clone size: .; V gene: TRBV10-3; CDR3 protein: CAIRNEQGARIYEQYF
clone size: .; V gene: TRBV9; CDR3 protein: CASSSSDPSYEQYF
clone size: many; V gene: TRBV7-2; CDR3 protein: CASSFLPLTDTQYF
clone size: many; V gene: TRBV27; CDR3 protein: CASSLHTDRVIYNEQFF
clone size: many; V gene: TRBV2; CDR3 protein: CATRQGLGETQYF
clone size: many; V gene: TRBV28; CDR3 protein: CASSATSGRDREQFF
clone size: many; V gene: TRBV11-2; CDR3 protein: CASSLIGGFYNEQFF
clone size: .; V gene: TRBV9; CDR3 protein: CASSVSLQTSGNTIYF
clone size: many; V gene: TRBV12-3/TRBV12-4; CDR3 protein: CASSNTAPVMGTGELFF